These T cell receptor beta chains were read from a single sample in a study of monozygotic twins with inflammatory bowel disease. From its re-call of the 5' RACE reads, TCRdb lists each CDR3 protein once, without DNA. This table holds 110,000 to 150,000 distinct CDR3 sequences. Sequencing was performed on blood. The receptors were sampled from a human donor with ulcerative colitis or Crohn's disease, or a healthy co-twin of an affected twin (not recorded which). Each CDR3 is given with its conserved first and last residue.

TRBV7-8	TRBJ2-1	CASSLVLAVYNEQFF
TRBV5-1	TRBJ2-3	CASSLGGVKDTQYF
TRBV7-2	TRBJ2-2	CASSSKEGLNTGELFF
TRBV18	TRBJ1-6	CASSETPGLGSPLHF
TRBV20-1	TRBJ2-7	CSARTPWRGYEQYF
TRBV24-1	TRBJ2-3	CATSLAGGTSTDTQYF
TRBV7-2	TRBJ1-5	CASSLVGQKYSNQPQHF
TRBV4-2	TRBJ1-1	CASSQGQGTGAVTEAFF
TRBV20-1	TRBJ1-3	CSARGSTVSGNTIYF
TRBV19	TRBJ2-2	CASSGTPGWTGELFF
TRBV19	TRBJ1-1	CASSALQGITEAFF
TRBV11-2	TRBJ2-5	CASSLDRAGGAETQYF
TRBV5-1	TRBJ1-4	CASRQSGDEKLFF
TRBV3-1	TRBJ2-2	CASSRLMTGGVGELFF
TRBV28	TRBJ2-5	CASSISSLQGTQYF
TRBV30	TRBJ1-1	CAWRVPGHPYMNTEAFF
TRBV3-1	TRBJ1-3	CASSQAYRGRPGNTIYF
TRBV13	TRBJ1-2	CASSTRPDGYTF
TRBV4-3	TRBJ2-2	CASSHEKTGELFF
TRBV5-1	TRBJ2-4	CASSLRSSGRAAKNIQYF
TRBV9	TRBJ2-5	CASSVTPGTQETQYF
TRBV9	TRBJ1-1	CASSVEVTTEAFF
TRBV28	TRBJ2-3	CASSKLVLPTQYF
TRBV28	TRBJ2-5	CASRWGKGPISETQYF
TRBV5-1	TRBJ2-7	CASSPGPTGTATYEQYF
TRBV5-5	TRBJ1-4	CASSGGPATNEKLFF
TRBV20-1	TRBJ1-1	CSAKGSARVAKAFF
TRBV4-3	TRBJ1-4	CASSQDLRGEKLFF
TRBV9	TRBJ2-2	CATRTSGTGELFF
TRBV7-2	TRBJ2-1	CASSLSRTGYNEQFF
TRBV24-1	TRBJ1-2	CATSRDHYGYTF
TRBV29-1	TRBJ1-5	CSVGWGIGTEYNQPQHF
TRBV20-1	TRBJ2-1	CSAIWTSGVFYNEQFF
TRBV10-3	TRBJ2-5	CAISPREETQYF
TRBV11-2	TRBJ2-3	CASSLFPGTGEAGSLGDTQYF
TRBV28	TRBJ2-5	CASNLSGRETQYF
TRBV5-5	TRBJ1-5	CASSLWGTNQPQHF
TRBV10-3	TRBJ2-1	CAITRTGSSYNEQFF
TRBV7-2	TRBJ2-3	CASSLPRQNEQYF
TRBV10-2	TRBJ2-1	CASSAETLRAPYNEQFF
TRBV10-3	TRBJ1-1	CAISDTGRTEAFF
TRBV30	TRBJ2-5	CAWSVLVRETQYF
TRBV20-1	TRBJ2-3	CSARSTDTQYF
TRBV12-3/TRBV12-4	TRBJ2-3	CASSFESGRGPRSTDTQYF
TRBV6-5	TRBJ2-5	CASSYSYPPRGETQYF
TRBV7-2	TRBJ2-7	CASSLWLAGVNEQYF
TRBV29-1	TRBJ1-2	CSVVSGGNGYTF
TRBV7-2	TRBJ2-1	CASSQAQTYNEQFF
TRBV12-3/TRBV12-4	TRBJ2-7	CASRPPDRPLEQYF
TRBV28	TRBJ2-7	CASSLTSALAGTYEQYF
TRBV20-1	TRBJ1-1	CSANAGGWSETEAFF
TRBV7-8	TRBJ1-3	CASSLRPGQGSSSGNTIYF
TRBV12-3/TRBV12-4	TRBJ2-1	CASSLAGGTINEQFF
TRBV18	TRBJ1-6	CASSPRADRDNSPLHF
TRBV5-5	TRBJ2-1	CASSLFGTSGNYEQFF
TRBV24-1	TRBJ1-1	CATRAGRGTEAFF
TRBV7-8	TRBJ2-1	CASSLVWASGRAYNEQFF